This T cell receptor beta chain was identified in a study of Tregs in tolerant kidney transplant recipients. Findings and caveats of the study: Nucleotide sequences could not be compared across some patients' samples due to primer changes. The most relevant donor-specific Treg TCRbeta repertoire apparently came from expansion with activated donor B cells.

Method: immunoSEQ multiplex PCR; TCRdb's copy keeps in-frame clones and lacks some. The sample holds more than 75,000 clones, over 85% seen once. CDR1 is MNHNS and CDR2 is SASEGT in the germline V gene. This CDR3 is 15 amino acids long. As regards this clone: What it recognizes is unknown. Germline and junction disagree at one end, which may indicate a read error.

This receptor was identified in a human donor who received a combined kidney and bone marrow transplant. The material was CD4+ T cells from blood, obtained before the transplant. The chain joins TRBV6-1 to TRBJ2-5, with 13 bases identical to TRBD2. The DNA of the CDR3 is TGTGCCAGCGGGCCACAGGGACTAGCGGGGCCCTCAAACCACTTC. Translation gives CASGPQGLAGPSNHF.